This T cell receptor (beta chain) was obtained from a study of cytomegalovirus exposure and HLA in healthy donors. 13 Jbeta primers and 60 Vbeta primers were used for the PCR. The data were produced by immunoSEQ multiplex PCR, yet TCRdb's version contains in-frame clones alone and is incomplete. The sample lists 95,000 to 150,000 clones, 8.5% to 9% occurring once. With 4 bases removed from V and 4 bases from J, the gap between germline ends came to 5 bases. This CDR3 spans 11 amino acids. Germline CDR1 and CDR2: SGHTA and FQGNSA. This receptor was taken from a middle-aged woman in good health and CMV-seropositive. The chain recombines TRBV7-2 with TRBJ2-7; no clear D. Sample: PBMCs. The CDR3 DNA is TGTGCCAGCAGCTCTAGATACGAGCAGTACTTC. Its translation is CASSSRYEQYF.